Below, 17 T cell receptor beta chains from the same sample are listed, as sequenced in a study of blood T cell repertoires in COVID-19. TCRdb keeps only in-frame clones here, not all; method: immunoSEQ multiplex PCR. In the table there are some 170,000 clones, 84% of which are singletons. What was sequenced was peripheral blood. Source of these receptors: an elderly woman with acute or convalescent COVID-19.

V usage is TRBV27 and J usage is TRBJ1-2, with 8 nucleotides matching TRBD1. The CDR3 totals 18 residues. The ends lost 0 bases at V and 4 bases at J; junction bases unmatched: 13. CDR1 is MNHEY, CDR2 SMNVEV, per germline (reference sequence). The CDR3 loop is CASSLSGAGGARGYGYTF. The CDR3, as DNA: TGTGCCAGCAGTTTATCCGGGGCAGGGGGCGCACGGGGCTATGGCTACACCTTC.

The chain recombines TRBV5-1 with TRBJ1-5; 7 nucleotides match TRBD1. V shed 1 base and J 2 bases; nucleotides not matched to a gene: 0. The length of the CDR3 is 14 residues. CDR1 is SGHRS, CDR2 YFSETQ, per germline. The CDR3 loop is CASSLTGGNQPQHF. The CDR3 nucleotides are TGCGCCAGCAGCTTGACAGGGGGCAATCAGCCCCAGCATTTT.

This clone has just one count. This chain links TRBV2 with TRBJ1-1, with a weak D call TRBD1 (5 bases). V lost 6 bases and J 9 bases, leaving 14 bases between the germline ends. Germline V gene data show CDR1 as SNHLY and CDR2 as FYNNEI. The CDR3 has 12 amino acids. The CDR3 protein is CASSLDSVKAFF. In DNA, the CDR3 is TGTGCCAGCAGCCTAGACAGCGTTAAAGCTTTCTTT.

The genes are TRBV29-1 and TRBJ2-1; 15 positions agree with TRBD2. Trimming at V came to 0 bases and at J to 6 bases, leaving 9 bases not matched to a gene. The CDR3 length is 18 residues. In germline, CDR1 is SQVTM, CDR2 ANQGSEA. The CDR3 bases are TGCAGCGTTGAAGAGGGACTAGCGGGAGGTTCATTGTTCAATGAGCAGTTCTTC. Encoded protein: CSVEEGLAGGSLFNEQFF.

The rearrangement uses TRBV12-3 or TRBV12-4 and TRBJ1-1; D unclear. The CDR3 has 13 residues. V lost 5 bases to trimming and J lost 4 bases, with 11 bases between them. The CDR3 DNA reads as TGTGCCAGCAGTGTCTTGACTGTCACTGAAGCTTTCTTT. It yields the protein CASSVLTVTEAFF.

The rearrangement links TRBV19 to TRBJ1-6; TRBD1 aligns across 8 bases. The germline V gene has CDR1 LNHDA and CDR2 SQIVND (reference sequence). Losses at the gene ends were 5 bases for V and 7 bases for J; bases not matched to a gene: 4. The CDR3 length is 14 residues. This chain's CDR3 is CASSSGGGNSPLHF. In nucleotides, the CDR3 is TGTGCCAGTAGTTCAGGGGGCGGAAATTCACCCCTCCACTTT. The variable domain in full, completed from reference TRBV19 and TRBJ1-6, reads DGGITQSPKYLFRKEGQNVTLSCEQNLNHDAMYWYRQDPGQGLRLIYYSQIVNDFQKGDIAEGYSVSREKKESFPLTVTSAQKNPTAFYLCASSSGGGNSPLHFGNGTRLTVT.

This sequence joins TRBV18 and TRBJ1-1; D is undetermined. Trimming shortened V by 3 bases and J by 5 bases, and 16 bases separated the two germline ends. The CDR3 length is 15 residues. CDR1 is KGHSH, CDR2 LQKENI, per germline. CDR3 in amino acids: CASSPDLGSKTEAFF. The CDR3 bases are TGTGCCAGCTCACCCGACTTAGGGAGTAAGACTGAAGCTTTCTTT.

The chain couples TRBV7-8 to TRBJ1-2, with TRBD1 matching over 7 bases. The CDR3 loop spans 13 amino acids. The V segment lost 3 bases and the J segment 6 bases; nucleotides outside the gene matches: 4. Germline CDR1 is SGHVS and CDR2 is FQNEAQ. CDR3 residues: CASSLRQGDGYTF. The DNA of the CDR3 is TGTGCCAGCAGCTTGCGACAGGGCGATGGCTACACCTTC.

This clone occurred a few times. For the CDR3, the DNA is TGTGCCAGCAGCCAGGGACTAGCGCCGAACACCGGGGAGCTGTTTTTT. It encodes CASSQGLAPNTGELFF. The genes are TRBV3-1 (or the pseudogene TRBV3-2) and TRBJ2-2; 10 nucleotides agree with TRBD2. Germline lookup yields CDR1 LGHDT and CDR2 YNNKEL (reference sequence). Trimming removed 3 bases from V and 0 bases from J; junction bases left unmatched: 1. The CDR3 extends over 16 amino acids.

The chain carries TRBV27 and TRBJ2-2, with TRBD2 matching 8 bases. Germline-derived CDR1 and CDR2 are MNHEY and SMNVEV (reference sequence). The CDR3 totals 18 residues. V lost 2 bases, J lost 0 bases, and 8 bases stayed unmatched. CDR3 DNA: TGTGCCAGCAGTTTACTCCCTACTAGCGGCGCGAACACCGGGGAGCTGTTTTTT. Translated, it gives CASSLLPTSGANTGELFF.

This clone was recorded once. This chain joins TRBV19 and TRBJ1-3, with D hard to call. The V end lost 4 bases, the J end lost 7 bases, and 5 bases lay between the germline ends. The CDR3 covers 11 residues. The V gene's germline CDR1 is LNHDA and CDR2 SQIVND (reference sequence). CDR3 nucleotides: TGTGCCAGTAGTAACCGGAACACCATATATTTT. This gives the protein CASSNRNTIYF.

This clone occurred once. The chain recombines TRBV9 with TRBJ2-7, with a tentative D call TRBD1 (6 bases). The germline gives CDR1 SGDLS, CDR2 YYNGEE. With 0 bases removed from V and 2 bases from J, the gap between germline ends came to 12 bases. The CDR3 is made up of 15 amino acids. CDR3 region: CASSVAPTGTYEQYF. DNA of the CDR3: TGTGCCAGCAGCGTAGCCCCGACAGGAACCTACGAGCAGTACTTC.

V is TRBV30 and J is TRBJ2-3; 9 bases are a match to TRBD2. The J segment lost 1 base and the V segment lost 5 bases, leaving 4 bases of the junction unmatched. The germline V gene has CDR1 GTSNPN and CDR2 SVGIG (reference sequence). The CDR3 runs to 14 residues. The CDR3 spells CAWSWTSGTDTQYF. CDR3 DNA: TGTGCCTGGTCCTGGACTAGCGGCACAGATACGCAGTATTTT.

The CDR3 DNA reads TGTGCCAGCACCGGTCCCCTAAGGGGTTCACCCCTCCACTTT. It specifies CASTGPLRGSPLHF. The chain has TRBV28 and TRBJ1-6; D is perhaps TRBD1 (5 bases). CDR3 length: 14 residues. Germline V lookup: CDR1 MDHEN, CDR2 SYDVKM. Trimming pared 7 bases from V and 9 bases from J, leaving 16 bases between.

The chain employs TRBV11-3 and TRBJ2-4, with 9 nucleotides matching TRBD1. V lost 4 bases to trimming and J lost 7 bases; unmatched junction nucleotides: 2. The CDR3 runs 13 residues. Looked up from germline, CDR1 is SGHNT and CDR2 is YENEEA. The CDR3 reads CASSYGQGNIQYF. DNA of the CDR3: TGTGCCAGCAGCTACGGACAGGGGAACATTCAGTACTTC.

The rearrangement uses TRBV19 and TRBJ1-2; TRBD1 matches at 8 bases. Germline CDR1 is LNHDA and CDR2 is SQIVND (reference sequence). This CDR3 is 14 amino acids long. V gave up 7 bases and J gave up 2 bases; unmatched junction bases: 6. CDR3 sequence: CASTVRTGNYGYTF. DNA for the CDR3: TGTGCCAGTACCGTCAGGACAGGGAACTATGGCTACACCTTC.

The chain combines TRBV10-3 with TRBJ1-6; a possible D gene is TRBD1 (5 bases). This CDR3 is built from 13 residues. Germline V gene sequence: CDR1 ENHRY, CDR2 SYGVKD. The V end was cut by 10 bases, the J end by 5 bases, with 12 bases between. Written as DNA, the CDR3 is TGTGCCACTTTACAGGCGGATAATTCACCCCTCCACTTT. Its translation is CATLQADNSPLHF.